This TCR beta chain was sequenced in a study of vaccination effects on CD4 cells after COVID-19. Study in general: Late post-vaccine samples came at days +241, +227 and +161 respectively.

The protocol was immunoSEQ multiplex PCR, while the TCRdb copy is restricted to in-frame clones and leaves out a portion. Of about 15,000 clones listed, roughly three quarters were seen once; the top ten hold approximately 23%. Viral peptide pool expansion of antigen-specific CD4+ T cells preceded sequencing in the ViraFEST assay. Upon completion of around 9 days in culture, CD4+ T cells were isolated. Their SARS-CoV-2 infection, verified by PCR, occurred between March and December 2020. Each participant was administered two doses of either the BNT162b2 or the mRNA-1273 vaccine. Wells containing two million PBMC each were cultured with approximately 9.7 IU/ml IL-2 and about 9.6 ug/ml peptides. From germline, CDR1 is DFQATT and CDR2 SNEGSKA (reference sequence). The V end lost 6 bases, the J end lost 5 bases, and 10 bases lay between the germline ends. This CDR3 spans 11 amino acids. General observations from the study: Pronounced clonal contraction occurred in clones induced by infection and by vaccine late after vaccination.

Turning to this clone: Its antigen is as yet unknown.

The J gene is TRBJ1-2, the V gene TRBV20-1; D may be TRBD1 (5 bases). Sequenced material: CD4+ T cells from PBMCs cultured with HCoV-NL63 spike peptides, taken after COVID-19 vaccination. This TCR derives from a human donor who had a prior SARS-CoV-2 infection. CDR3 bases: TGCAGTGCCGGGACCGAATATGGCTACACCTTC. Amino acids: CSAGTEYGYTF.